A single sample gave rise to the 23 T cell receptor beta chains below, sequenced in a study of cytomegalovirus exposure and HLA in healthy donors (dated 2017 in TCRdb). Libraries were prepared through the immunoSEQ multiplex PCR assay. For the multiplex PCR, a mixture combining 60 forward primers for TCR Vbeta segments and 13 reverse primers for TCR Jbeta segments was used. This immuneACCESS table, as held by TCRdb, lists in-frame sequences with V and J called but not all clones. Of the missing ones, under half trace to an unresolved V gene in checked studies; the others have no known cause. In all, the sample holds some 170,000 clones, and about 79% of those were seen once. The ten largest make up 6.3% of the sample. The sample comprised PBMCs. These receptors all stem from a man aged 35-49 years in good health and CMV-seropositive.

This sequence joins TRBV29-1 and TRBJ1-4; D is possibly TRBD1 (5 bases). The V end lost 4 bases, the J end lost 7 bases, and 16 bases lay between the germline ends. This CDR3 comprises 14 residues. Germline assignment: CDR1 SQVTM and CDR2 ANQGSEA. The DNA of the CDR3 is TGCAGCGTTGGGGGCCAAACTCACGGTGAAAAACTGTTTTTT. Its translation is CSVGGQTHGEKLFF.

The genes are TRBV6-1 and TRBJ2-7, with D perhaps TRBD1 (6 bases). Trimming took 5 bases from V and 5 from J, leaving 13 bases between them. The CDR3 sequence is 13 residues long. Germline loops: CDR1 MNHNS, CDR2 SASEGT. Here the CDR3 reads CASSPSNRDEQYF. Written as DNA, the CDR3 is TGTGCCAGCAGTCCCTCTAACAGGGACGAGCAGTACTTC.

This clone was counted only a few times. The chain couples TRBV19 to TRBJ1-5, with 8 bases matching TRBD1. J lost 1 base, V lost 5 bases, and 10 bases had no gene match. The germline V gene encodes CDR1 LNHDA and CDR2 SQIVND (reference sequence). The CDR3 loop spans 17 amino acids. CDR3 in amino acids: CASSSPTGAESNQPQHF. The CDR3 DNA reads as TGTGCCAGTAGTTCCCCGACAGGGGCTGAAAGCAATCAGCCCCAGCATTTT. Full variable domain (outside the CDR3, taken from reference TRBV19 and TRBJ1-5): DGGITQSPKYLFRKEGQNVTLSCEQNLNHDAMYWYRQDPGQGLRLIYYSQIVNDFQKGDIAEGYSVSREKKESFPLTVTSAQKNPTAFYLCASSSPTGAESNQPQHFGDGTRLSIL.

This sequence joins TRBV2 and TRBJ1-2; the D gene is possibly TRBD1 (6 bases). In germline, CDR1 is SNHLY, CDR2 FYNNEI. Trimming cost V 10 bases and J 4 bases, with 10 bases left between them. The CDR3 is made up of 11 amino acids. In nucleotides, the CDR3 is TGTGCCACCGACAGGAGCTATGGCTACACCTTC. Amino acid sequence: CATDRSYGYTF.

The chain combines TRBV12-5 with TRBJ1-1; 7 bases are a match to TRBD1. The V gene end was trimmed by 3 bases and the J gene end by 5 bases; junction bases not matched to a gene: 3. This CDR3 spans 13 amino acids. In germline, CDR1 is LGHNT, CDR2 FRNRAP. CDR3 residues: CASGFTQGTEAFF. In DNA, the CDR3 is TGTGCTAGTGGTTTTACACAGGGGACTGAAGCTTTCTTT.

The rearrangement links TRBV4-1 to TRBJ1-5; weak D call: TRBD1 (5 bases). Trimming took 3 bases from V and 2 from J, leaving 20 bases between them. Germline CDR1 is MGHRA and CDR2 is YSYEKL. This CDR3 has 18 residues. The DNA for the CDR3 is TGCGCCAGCAGCCAGGGCAGGGTAGCCCCTATGGGCAATCAGCCCCAGCATTTT. It yields the protein CASSQGRVAPMGNQPQHF.

The chain is built from TRBV11-2 and TRBJ2-7, with TRBD2 identical over 10 bases. Germline CDR1 SGHAT, CDR2 FQNNGV. The J segment lost 4 bases and the V segment lost 3 bases, leaving 0 bases of the junction unmatched. This CDR3 spans 13 amino acids. Written as DNA, the CDR3 is TGTGCCAGCAGCTTTAGCGGGAGGTACGAGCAGTACTTC. This gives the protein CASSFSGRYEQYF.

The CDR3 spells CASSALMGGATQYF. The CDR3 DNA reads as TGTGCCAGCAGCGCTCTTATGGGAGGGGCGACCCAGTACTTC. The V gene is TRBV9, the J gene TRBJ2-5; 7 bases match TRBD2. The CDR3 loop spans 14 amino acids. J lost 7 bases, V lost 3 bases, and 9 bases had no gene match. Germline CDR1 and CDR2: SGDLS and YYNGEE.

This clone was seen only a few times. This chain links TRBV5-1 with TRBJ2-1; tentatively, D is TRBD2 (6 bases). V was trimmed by 0 bases and J by 7 bases, leaving 14 bases between them. CDR1 is SGHRS, CDR2 YFSETQ, per germline. The CDR3 spans 15 residues. The CDR3 region is CASSLVSGGWNEQFF. Written as DNA, the CDR3 is TGCGCCAGCAGCTTGGTTAGCGGAGGTTGGAATGAGCAGTTCTTC.

The table lists this clone with a count of one. The chain is built from TRBV28 and TRBJ2-1, with 11 bases aligning to TRBD2. This CDR3 has 18 residues. V lost 3 bases and J lost 4; bases outside the gene matches: 11. Germline loops: CDR1 MDHEN, CDR2 SYDVKM. In DNA form, the CDR3 reads TGTGCCAGCAGTTTTGGAGGGGGATCTAGCGGGGGGTACAATGAGCAGTTCTTC. This encodes CASSFGGGSSGGYNEQFF.

The chain uses TRBV18 and TRBJ2-1, with D tentatively TRBD2 (6 bases). CDR3 length equals 13 residues. Trimming removed 5 bases from V and 5 bases from J, with 10 bases in between. The germline V gene has CDR1 KGHSH and CDR2 LQKENI. Here the CDR3 DNA reads TGTGCCAGCTCATCGGGACTCCACAATGAGCAGTTCTTC. It translates to CASSSGLHNEQFF.

V is TRBV27 and J is TRBJ2-6; 10 bases align to TRBD2. CDR1 is MNHEY and CDR2 is SMNVEV in the germline V gene (reference sequence). The CDR3 spans 19 residues. The J segment lost 4 bases and the V segment lost 6 bases, leaving 15 bases of the junction unmatched. CDR3 amino acids: CASSRAASGSSLGANVLTF. In DNA form, the CDR3 reads TGTGCCAGCAGCCGTGCCGCTAGCGGGAGTTCCCTGGGGGCCAACGTCCTGACTTTC.

This chain links TRBV7-9 with TRBJ1-1; 9 bases are shared with TRBD1. The CDR3 covers 15 residues. V shed 5 bases and J 1 base; nucleotides not matched to a gene: 5. In germline, CDR1 is SEHNR, CDR2 FQNEAQ (reference sequence). The CDR3 spells CASSHDRGTNTEAFF. The CDR3 DNA is TGTGCCAGCAGCCACGACAGGGGGACGAACACTGAAGCTTTCTTT.

As for this clone: Compared with germline, one end of the junction differs, possibly owing to a read error. The rearrangement uses TRBV7-9 and TRBJ2-6; TRBD1 is a possible D gene (6 bases). The V gene's germline CDR1 is SEHNR and CDR2 FQNEAQ (reference sequence). The CDR3 sequence is 15 residues long. In DNA form, the CDR3 reads TGTGCCAGCAGCCCAGGGGTCTCTGGGGCCAACGGCCTGACTTTC. This encodes CASSPGVSGANGLTF.

This chain connects TRBV19 to TRBJ2-7, with 8 bases that match TRBD2. The J segment lost 3 bases and the V segment lost 3 bases, leaving 10 bases of the junction unmatched. Germline loops: CDR1 LNHDA, CDR2 SQIVND (reference sequence). The CDR3 loop spans 16 amino acids. The CDR3 DNA sequence: TGTGCCAGTAGTATCTCGGGACTAGTTCCGAGCTACGAGCAGTACTTC. Protein product: CASSISGLVPSYEQYF.

This clone was seen a single time. The chain couples TRBV6-1 to TRBJ2-1, with D possibly being TRBD1 (6 bases). V lost 3 bases and J lost 8, with 23 bases in between. CDR3 length: 17 amino acids. The V gene's germline CDR1 is MNHNS and CDR2 SASEGT. The CDR3 nucleotides read TGTGCCAGCAGTGATTTCCCAGGGGTACCCCACCGGGATGAGCAGTTCTTC. Protein sequence: CASSDFPGVPHRDEQFF.

V usage is TRBV18 and J usage is TRBJ2-7; 9 bases map to TRBD2. Unmatched junction bases numbered 4, after V lost 0 bases and J lost 4 bases. This CDR3 has 15 amino acids. The germline V gene has CDR1 KGHSH and CDR2 LQKENI. The CDR3 DNA reads TGTGCCAGCTCACCACCGAGTAGCGGGAGATACGAGCAGTACTTC. Translated, it gives CASSPPSSGRYEQYF.

V is TRBV7-8 and J is TRBJ2-7; 13 bases are shared with TRBD2. CDR1 SGHVS and CDR2 FQNEAQ come from the germline V gene. The CDR3 length is 20 residues. V was clipped by 1 base and J by 2 bases; unmatched bases: 14. For the CDR3, the DNA is TGTGCCAGCAGCTTAGAGGACCAGGGACTAGCGGGACTGAAGACCTACGAGCAGTACTTC. Translated, it gives CASSLEDQGLAGLKTYEQYF.

This CDR3 is CASTKDIGAFF. In nucleotides, the CDR3 is TGTGCCAGCACCAAGGACATTGGAGCTTTCTTT. The chain combines TRBV11-1 with TRBJ1-1; perhaps TRBD1 as D (5 bases). This CDR3 has 11 amino acids. Deletions cut 7 bases from V and 10 bases from J, with 13 bases between. The germline V gene has CDR1 SGHAT and CDR2 FQDESV (reference sequence).

This chain connects TRBV7-9 to TRBJ1-1; a possible D gene is TRBD1 (5 bases). The V end lost 3 bases, the J end lost 0 bases, and 11 bases lay between the germline ends. CDR3 length: 15 amino acids. Per germline, CDR1 SEHNR and CDR2 FQNEAQ (reference sequence). This CDR3 reads CASSFGGTVNTEAFF. The CDR3 nucleotides read TGTGCCAGCAGCTTTGGAGGGACGGTGAACACTGAAGCTTTCTTT.

This chain connects TRBV11-2 to TRBJ2-7, with TRBD2 matching over 9 bases. Per the germline V gene, CDR1 is SGHAT and CDR2 is FQNNGV. After removal of 4 bases from V and 2 bases from J, the junction contained 6 bases not matched to a gene. This CDR3 has 15 amino acids. CDR3 protein: CASSSTSGRPYEQYF. CDR3 sequence (DNA): TGTGCCAGCAGCTCAACTAGCGGGCGGCCCTACGAGCAGTACTTC.

V usage is TRBV5-1 and J usage is TRBJ1-1; possibly TRBD1 for D (6 bases). The ends were cut back, 4 bases at V and 5 bases at J, with 15 bases in the middle. The germline gives CDR1 SGHRS, CDR2 YFSETQ. The CDR3 is made up of 14 amino acids. CDR3 nucleotides: TGCGCCAGCAGCGGTCAGGGGTTGGGTACTGAAGCTTTCTTT. Translated, it gives CASSGQGLGTEAFF. The variable domain in full, completed from reference TRBV5-1 and TRBJ1-1, reads KAGVTQTPRYLIKTRGQQVTLSCSPISGHRSVSWYQQTPGQGLQFLFEYFSETQRNKGNFPGRFSGRQFSNSRSEMNVSTLELGDSALYLCASSGQGLGTEAFFGQGTRLTVV.

The V and J genes are TRBV2 and TRBJ1-2; 8 bases fit TRBD1. The CDR3 has 15 amino acids. The ends lost 7 bases at V and 0 bases at J; junction bases unmatched: 7. Germline V gives CDR1 SNHLY, CDR2 FYNNEI. The CDR3 DNA reads TGTGCCAGCATCCCCGGACAGGGAGCTAACTATGGCTACACCTTC. This encodes CASIPGQGANYGYTF.